This passage covers 16 T cell receptor beta chains from one sample sequenced in a study of blood T cells in healthy people across ages. With a J-beta primer mix and a sample-barcoded 5' primer, a second PCR ran 7 to 11 cycles. TCRdb analysed the 5' RACE reads with MiXCR anew, one entry per CDR3 protein. The table has hundreds of thousands of distinct CDR3 sequences, 58% seen once. Material: blood. These receptors all stem from a man between 60 and 75 years old in good health.

This chain connects TRBV10-3 to TRBJ1-1, with a tentative D call TRBD1 (5 bases). Germline CDR1 is ENHRY and CDR2 is SYGVKD. The CDR3 has 14 residues. The ends were cut back, 0 bases at V and 4 bases at J, with 9 bases in the middle. In DNA form, the CDR3 reads TGTGCCATCAGTGAGTCAGGGGTTCCCACTGAAGCTTTCTTT. Its protein product is CAISESGVPTEAFF.

The chain uses TRBV7-9 and TRBJ1-1, with D possibly TRBD1 on 5 matching bases. The V and J ends lost 5 bases and 1 base respectively, with 17 bases between them. This CDR3 spans 16 amino acids. The germline V gene encodes CDR1 SEHNR and CDR2 FQNEAQ (reference sequence). The CDR3, as DNA: TGTGCCAGCAGCCCCCCGGAGGGGACTTGGAACACTGAAGCTTTCTTT. It yields the protein CASSPPEGTWNTEAFF.

The chain carries TRBV2 and TRBJ2-1; 8 bases agree with TRBD2. This CDR3 has 15 residues. Per germline, CDR1 SNHLY and CDR2 FYNNEI. Losses at the gene ends were 4 bases for V and 7 bases for J; bases not matched to a gene: 9. CDR3 DNA sequence: TGTGCCAGCAGTGTTAGCGGGGCTTCTGTTAATGAGCAGTTCTTC. Its protein is CASSVSGASVNEQFF.

The chain recombines TRBV6-2 or TRBV6-3 with TRBJ2-7; D might be TRBD1 (5 bases). Trimming cost V 10 bases and J 3 bases, with 10 bases left between them. The CDR3 contains 11 residues. Germline V CDR1 and CDR2: MNHEY, SVGEGT. The CDR3 is CATQGNYEQYF. The CDR3 DNA is TGTGCCACCCAGGGTAACTACGAGCAGTACTTC.

This clonotype has a handful of counts. The rearrangement joins TRBV9 to TRBJ1-6; 10 positions match TRBD1. The CDR3 contains 15 residues. J was trimmed by 8 bases and V by 4 bases; bases with no gene match: 6. Germline CDR1 and CDR2: SGDLS and YYNGEE. CDR3 sequence: CASSPGQGEHSPLHF. In DNA form, the CDR3 reads TGTGCCAGCAGCCCCGGACAGGGGGAGCATTCACCCCTCCACTTT.

V and J are TRBV4-2 and TRBJ2-3; possible D gene TRBD1, 6 bases. Trimming stripped 1 base from V and 2 bases from J, with 10 bases between. CDR1 LGHNA and CDR2 YNFKEQ come from the germline V gene. The CDR3 has 15 residues. CDR3 nucleotide sequence: TGTGCCAGCAGCCAAGTTGCAGGGGACACAGATACGCAGTATTTT. This codes for CASSQVAGDTDTQYF.

With regard to this clonotype: The germline gene is not matched at one end of the junction; a read error may be the cause. The chain employs TRBV24-1 and TRBJ2-1; maybe TRBD2 (6 bases). CDR1 KGHDR and CDR2 SFDVKD come from the germline V gene. The CDR3 is 17 amino acids. The chain's CDR3 is CATSDLMTSSKYNEQFF. CDR3 sequence (DNA): TGTGCCACTAGTGACCTGATGACTAGTTCCAAATACAATGAGCAGTTCTTC.

This clonotype was recorded a few times. The V gene is TRBV20-1, the J gene TRBJ2-1, with D perhaps TRBD1 or TRBD2 (5 bases each). With 6 bases removed from V and 0 bases from J, the gap between germline ends came to 9 bases. The CDR3 is 13 amino acids. Germline-derived CDR1 and CDR2 are DFQATT and SNEGSKA (reference sequence). For the CDR3, the DNA is TGCAGTGCCTGGGGGAGCTCCTACAATGAGCAGTTCTTC. It encodes CSAWGSSYNEQFF.

Worth noting for this clonotype: A read error may account for a junction end that differs from germline. The chain links TRBV9 to TRBJ2-5, with 8 bases matching TRBD1. TRBJ2-7 explains the end of the DNA better; the J call may be wrong. The CDR3 length is 16 residues. Germline-derived CDR1 and CDR2 are SGDLS and YYNGEE. CDR3 bases: TGTGCCAACAGCGTGGGCGTCAGGACAGGGCCCGACGAGCAGTACTTC. Amino acids: CANSVGVRTGPDEQYF.

The rearrangement links TRBV4-1 to TRBJ2-5; tentative D call: TRBD2 (5 bases). Trimming took off 1 base at V and 3 bases at J, with 9 bases between the two ends. This CDR3 contains 14 residues. The germline V gene has CDR1 MGHRA and CDR2 YSYEKL. CDR3 protein: CASSQGRLEETQYF. The CDR3 nucleotides read TGCGCCAGCAGCCAAGGGAGGCTGGAAGAGACCCAGTACTTC.

The rearrangement links TRBV5-1 to TRBJ2-7; the match to TRBD2 covers 8 bases. This CDR3 has 13 amino acids. From germline, CDR1 is SGHRS and CDR2 YFSETQ. The ends lost 4 bases at V and 3 bases at J; junction bases unmatched: 3. The DNA for the CDR3 is TGCGCCAGCAGCACGGGACTAGGCTACGAGCAGTACTTC. This gives the protein CASSTGLGYEQYF.

The gene calls are TRBV5-1 and TRBJ2-7, with 10 bases fitting TRBD1. This CDR3 contains 18 residues. Germline V gene lookup returns CDR1 SGHRS and CDR2 YFSETQ. V was pared by 6 bases and J by 1 base, with 16 bases of the junction left unmatched. CDR3 sequence: CASKLGGIGQGVSYEQYF. The CDR3 DNA reads as TGCGCCAGCAAATTGGGTGGGATAGGACAGGGGGTGTCCTACGAGCAGTACTTC.

The chain uses TRBV7-2 and TRBJ2-7; D is perhaps TRBD1 or TRBD2 (5 bases each). From germline, CDR1 is SGHTA and CDR2 FQGNSA. The ends were cut back, 9 bases at V and 0 bases at J, with 18 bases in the middle. The CDR3 length is 15 residues. CDR3 sequence: CASRGGGSYSYEQYF. The CDR3 nucleotides read TGTGCCAGTCGGGGCGGAGGATCTTACTCCTACGAGCAGTACTTC.

This clonotype was seen more than once but under ten times. The chain uses TRBV20-1 and TRBJ2-1; perhaps D is TRBD1 or TRBD2 (6 bases each). CDR1 DFQATT and CDR2 SNEGSKA come from the germline V gene (reference sequence). Trimming left V 4 bases short and J 2 bases short, with 9 bases between. The CDR3 length is 13 residues. CDR3 amino acids: CSATGEAYNEQFF. The CDR3 DNA reads as TGCAGTGCTACAGGGGAGGCCTACAATGAGCAGTTCTTC.

This clonotype occurred a few times. The chain has TRBV7-9 and TRBJ2-7; TRBD1 agrees at 7 bases. J was trimmed by 0 bases and V by 5 bases; bases with no gene match: 13. The CDR3 loop spans 17 amino acids. In germline, CDR1 is SEHNR, CDR2 FQNEAQ (reference sequence). The CDR3 sequence: CASSAAIGEGASYEQYF. Here the CDR3 DNA reads TGTGCCAGCAGCGCGGCGATCGGAGAGGGGGCCTCCTACGAGCAGTACTTC.

V is TRBV5-1 and J is TRBJ1-5, with D perhaps matching TRBD1 (5 bases). This CDR3 contains 15 residues. CDR1 is SGHRS and CDR2 is YFSETQ in the germline V gene. Trimming shortened V by 0 bases and J by 3 bases, and 10 bases separated the two germline ends. The CDR3 nucleotides are TGCGCCAGCAGCTTGGAGGGGTCCCCCAATCAGCCCCAGCATTTT. Its protein is CASSLEGSPNQPQHF.